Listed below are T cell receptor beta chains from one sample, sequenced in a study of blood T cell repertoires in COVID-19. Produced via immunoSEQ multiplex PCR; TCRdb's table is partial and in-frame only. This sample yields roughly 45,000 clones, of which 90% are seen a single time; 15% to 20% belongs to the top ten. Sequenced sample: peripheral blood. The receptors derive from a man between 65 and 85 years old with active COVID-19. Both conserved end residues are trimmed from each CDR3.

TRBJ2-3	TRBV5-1	ASYTGLAGGDTQY
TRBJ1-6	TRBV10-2	ASSEGWPYNSPLH
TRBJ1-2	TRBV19	ASSIDRRQATRYT
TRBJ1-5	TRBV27	ASSLRPPGQVVHQPQH
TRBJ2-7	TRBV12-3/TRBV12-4	ASRRQYEQY
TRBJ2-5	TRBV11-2	ASSFPGETQY
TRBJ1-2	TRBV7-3	ASSHHWDRPGEESYGYT
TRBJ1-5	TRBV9	ASSVDVGGNQPQH
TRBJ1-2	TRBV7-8	ASSSIRGQNRYGYT
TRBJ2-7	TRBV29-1	SVEDRGIDEQY
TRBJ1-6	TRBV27	ASSSDRVGNSPLH
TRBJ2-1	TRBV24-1	ATSDLRAGTYNEQF
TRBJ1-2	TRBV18	ASSPRTTNYGYT
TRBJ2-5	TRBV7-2	ASSSGLPQETQY
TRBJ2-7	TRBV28	ASSLWGTPNSYEQY
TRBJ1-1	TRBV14	ASSQEPTGPGGAF
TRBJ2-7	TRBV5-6	ASSPDGVGRSYEQY
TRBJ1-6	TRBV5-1	ASSLAAGDRSPLH
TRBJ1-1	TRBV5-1	ASSFSNQGGTEAF
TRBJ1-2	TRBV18	ASSPGTATRGYT
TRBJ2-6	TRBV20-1	SASNRLQEGGASGANVLT
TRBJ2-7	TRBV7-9	ASSLWTGGRFEQY
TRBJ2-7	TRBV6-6	ASSYSFAGESYEQY
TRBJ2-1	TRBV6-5	ASKGQGGNEQF
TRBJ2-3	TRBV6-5	ASSLDRVRDTQY
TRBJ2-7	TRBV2	ASSRDRTSTSYEQY
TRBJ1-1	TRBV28	ASSFPGRGTEAF
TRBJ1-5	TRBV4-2	ASSQGPTSLGPQH
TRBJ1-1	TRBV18	ASSPARGTGRYTEAF
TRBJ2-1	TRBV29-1	SVRDRVANEQF
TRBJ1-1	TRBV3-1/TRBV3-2	ASSRRTPQEAF
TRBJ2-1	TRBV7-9	ASSLRKSGEQF
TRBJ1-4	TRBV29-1	SVETQGAYEKLF
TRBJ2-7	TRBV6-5	ASRKHYGGDEQY
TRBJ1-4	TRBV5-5	ASSRRGPDSNEKLF
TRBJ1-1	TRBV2	ASSGVGPEAF
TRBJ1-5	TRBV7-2	ASSSSRREAQH